The 18 T cell receptor beta chains reported below all come from one sample, sequenced in a study of T cells after posttransplantation cyclophosphamide. Generated by immunoSEQ multiplex PCR, the TCRdb table keeps only in-frame clones and is missing some. Among 25,000 to 30,000 clones listed, 86% were seen once. Sample: PBMCs. These TCRs come from a man aged 50 to 59.

In this sample, this clone turned up once. This chain uses TRBV7-8 with TRBJ1-5; D is uncertain. The CDR3 has 14 amino acids. The V end was cut by 5 bases, the J end by 1 base, with 9 bases between. Germline V gene lookup returns CDR1 SGHVS and CDR2 FQNEAQ. The CDR3 DNA reads TGTGCCAGCAGCCCGGGTATAAGCAATCAGCCCCAGCATTTT. It translates to CASSPGISNQPQHF.

The rearrangement joins TRBV5-5 to TRBJ1-5, with D maybe TRBD1 (5 bases). V gave up 0 bases and J gave up 1 base, with 11 bases separating them. CDR1 is SGHKS, CDR2 YYEKEE, per germline (reference sequence). There are 16 residues in the CDR3. CDR3 in DNA: TGTGCCAGCAGCTTGGGCCCCGGGGGGAGCAATCAGCCCCAGCATTTT. This translates into CASSLGPGGSNQPQHF.

The genes are TRBV10-3 and TRBJ1-1; perhaps TRBD1 as D (6 bases). This CDR3 comprises 14 residues. Germline CDR1 ENHRY, CDR2 SYGVKD. V was cut by 4 bases and J by 0 bases, with 9 bases left in between. The DNA for the CDR3 is TGTGCCATCAGTGCCCCAGGGGTGAACACTGAAGCTTTCTTT. Translation gives CAISAPGVNTEAFF.

In nucleotides, the CDR3 is TGTGCCAGCAGCCACGGGTCCGGGGAGCTGTTTTTT. It specifies CASSHGSGELFF. V and J are TRBV9 and TRBJ2-2; unclear D gene. CDR3 length: 12 residues. CDR1 and CDR2 from the germline V gene are SGDLS and YYNGEE. The V gene lost 4 bases and the J gene lost 6 bases, with 7 bases spanning the gap.

The V call is TRBV18, the J call TRBJ1-6; no firm D call. Between the trimmed V and J ends, which lost 2 bases and 0 bases, there was a span of 8 bases. The length of the CDR3 is 16 residues. Looked up from germline, CDR1 is KGHSH and CDR2 is LQKENI. Written as DNA, the CDR3 is TGTGCCAGCTCACCAGGGAGTAGCTCCTATAATTCACCCCTCCACTTT. Amino acids: CASSPGSSSYNSPLHF. Full variable domain (outside the CDR3, taken from reference TRBV18 and TRBJ1-6): NAGVMQNPRHLVRRRGQEARLRCSPMKGHSHVYWYRQLPEEGLKFMVYLQKENIIDESGMPKERFSAEFPKEGPSILRIQQVVRGDSAAYFCASSPGSSSYNSPLHFGNGTRLTVT.

On this clone: The junction differs from germline at one of its ends, possibly a read error. The CDR3 coding sequence is TGTGCCAGCAGAGTACAGGGGTCAGCCTACGAGCAGTGCTTC. Protein sequence: CASRVQGSAYEQCF. This chain uses TRBV6-1 with TRBJ2-7; TRBD1 agrees at 7 bases. CDR3 length: 14 amino acids. Per germline, CDR1 MNHNS and CDR2 SASEGT.

The CDR3 nucleotides read TGTGCCAGCATTCCCCAGGGTGGTGAGACCCAGTACTTC. As protein: CASIPQGGETQYF. The chain uses TRBV7-9 and TRBJ2-5; TRBD1 is a possible D gene (5 bases). V lost 7 bases, J lost 5 bases, and 14 bases lay in between. The germline V gene has CDR1 SEHNR and CDR2 FQNEAQ (reference sequence). The CDR3 has 13 residues.

The chain employs TRBV7-2 and TRBJ2-3; D may be TRBD1 (6 bases). This CDR3 contains 16 residues. V was shortened by 5 bases and J by 2 bases, with 17 bases between the two germline ends. Germline V gene sequence: CDR1 SGHTA, CDR2 FQGNSA. The DNA of the CDR3 is TGTGCCAGCAGCCTATCCACAGGGTTGATCACAGATACGCAGTATTTT. It specifies CASSLSTGLITDTQYF. Full variable domain (rest looked up from reference TRBV7-2 and TRBJ2-3): GAGVSQSPSNKVTEKGKDVELRCDPISGHTALYWYRQSLGQGLEFLIYFQGNSAPDKSGLPSDRFSAERTGGSVSTLTIQRTQQEDSAVYLCASSLSTGLITDTQYFGPGTRLTVL.

The genes are TRBV4-2 and TRBJ1-2; 7 nucleotides line up with TRBD1. The germline V gene has CDR1 LGHNA and CDR2 YNFKEQ. The CDR3 has 15 amino acids. The ends lost 1 base at V and 6 bases at J; junction bases unmatched: 8. The CDR3 sequence is CASSQGGTGVDGYTF. DNA of the CDR3: TGTGCCAGCAGCCAAGGGGGAACAGGGGTAGATGGCTACACCTTC.

This clone occurred a few times. V and J are TRBV7-2 and TRBJ2-7, with a tentative D call TRBD2 (6 bases). The V end lost 4 bases, the J end lost 0 bases, and 13 bases lay between the germline ends. The CDR3 is 15 residues long. CDR1 and CDR2 from the germline V gene are SGHTA and FQGNSA. CDR3 coding DNA: TGTGCCAGCAGCTCCCCGGGACTCGCCTCCTACGAGCAGTACTTC. Amino acids: CASSSPGLASYEQYF.

The chain is built from TRBV5-6 and TRBJ2-5, with 8 bases identical to TRBD1. Germline V gene lookup returns CDR1 SGHDT and CDR2 YYEEEE. The CDR3 runs to 15 residues. J gave up 0 bases and V 4 bases, and 5 bases lay outside the gene matches. CDR3 protein: CASSTTTGDQETQYF. The CDR3 DNA reads as TGTGCCAGCAGCACTACGACAGGGGACCAAGAGACCCAGTACTTC.

The rearrangement joins TRBV28 to TRBJ2-7, with 9 bases fitting TRBD2. With 8 bases clipped from V and 0 bases from J, the junction kept 8 bases outside the gene matches. The CDR3 length is 15 residues. Germline loops: CDR1 MDHEN, CDR2 SYDVKM. The CDR3 DNA sequence: TGTGCCAGCCGACCTGGCGGGGGGGGCTCCTACGAGCAGTACTTC. Translating gives CASRPGGGGSYEQYF.

This chain links TRBV18 with TRBJ2-7; TRBD1 might be the D (5 bases). The CDR3 covers 13 residues. Germline loops: CDR1 KGHSH, CDR2 LQKENI. V was cut by 2 bases and J by 7 bases, with 12 bases left in between. The CDR3 loop reads CASSPGSKGEQYF. CDR3 DNA: TGTGCCAGCTCACCAGGGTCTAAGGGGGAGCAGTACTTC. Variable domain in full (rest from reference TRBV18 and TRBJ2-7): NAGVMQNPRHLVRRRGQEARLRCSPMKGHSHVYWYRQLPEEGLKFMVYLQKENIIDESGMPKERFSAEFPKEGPSILRIQQVVRGDSAAYFCASSPGSKGEQYFGPGTRLTVT.

This chain connects TRBV19 to TRBJ1-2, with unresolved D. Trimming shortened V by 5 bases and J by 4 bases, and 8 bases separated the two germline ends. Per germline, CDR1 LNHDA and CDR2 SQIVND (reference sequence). The length of the CDR3 is 12 residues. The CDR3 DNA reads TGTGCCAGTAGTGACGGACTCTATGGCTACACCTTC. It specifies CASSDGLYGYTF.

This chain connects TRBV6-5 to TRBJ2-7; TRBD1 matches at 7 bases. V shed 10 bases, J shed 0 bases, and the junction held 9 bases outside the gene matches. The germline gives CDR1 MNHEY, CDR2 SVGAGI. The CDR3 contains 14 residues. The CDR3 is CATRGGLSSYEQYF. The CDR3 DNA reads as TGTGCCACCCGAGGGGGCCTAAGCTCCTACGAGCAGTACTTC.

This rearrangement joins TRBV11-3 to TRBJ1-2, with D possibly matching TRBD1 (6 bases). This CDR3 has 12 residues. Germline V lookup: CDR1 SGHNT, CDR2 YENEEA. Trimming pared 5 bases from V and 8 bases from J, leaving 12 bases between. CDR3 DNA: TGTGCCAGCAGCCATACAGGGCTCGGCTACACCTTC. Translating gives CASSHTGLGYTF.

The chain recombines TRBV6-1 with TRBJ1-4; 10 bases are a match to TRBD1. Germline V gives CDR1 MNHNS, CDR2 SASEGT. The CDR3 is made up of 15 amino acids. With 5 bases clipped from V and 7 bases from J, the junction kept 7 bases outside the gene matches. The CDR3 DNA reads TGTGCCAGCAGTTTCCGGGACAGGGGAGGTGAAAAACTGTTTTTT. It translates to CASSFRDRGGEKLFF.

This clone was observed once. The chain is built from TRBV11-2 and TRBJ1-1; maybe TRBD1 (6 bases). The V and J ends lost 4 bases and 6 bases respectively, with 12 bases between them. This CDR3 has 13 amino acids. Germline-derived CDR1 and CDR2 are SGHAT and FQNNGV. The CDR3 DNA reads TGTGCCAGCAGCTGGCTTAGGACAGCTGAAGCTTTCTTT. It codes for CASSWLRTAEAFF.